A single sample gave rise to the 4 T cell receptor beta chains below, sequenced in a study of cytomegalovirus exposure and HLA in healthy donors. PCR primers comprised 60 Vbeta and 13 Jbeta primers. Produced via immunoSEQ multiplex PCR; TCRdb's table is partial and in-frame only. The sample yields roughly 180,000 clones, roughly 86% seen once. Sequenced material: PBMCs. The receptors derive from a girl aged 10 to 17 in good health and CMV-seropositive.

This sequence joins TRBV18 and TRBJ1-3; D is perhaps TRBD1 (6 bases). The CDR3 contains 16 residues. V was trimmed by 3 bases and J by 4 bases, leaving 16 bases between them. CDR1 is KGHSH and CDR2 is LQKENI in the germline V gene. The CDR3 spells CASSPQGFNLGNTIYF. As DNA, the CDR3 is TGTGCCAGCTCACCTCAGGGGTTTAATCTCGGAAACACCATATATTTT.

The genes are TRBV30 and TRBJ2-7; possibly TRBD1 for D (7 bases). CDR1 and CDR2 from the germline V gene are GTSNPN and SVGIG (reference sequence). V was clipped by 1 base and J by 2 bases, with 18 bases between them. This CDR3 is built from 16 residues. The CDR3: CAWSGSLGRGAYEQYF. CDR3 nucleotides: TGTGCCTGGAGTGGGTCCTTAGGCAGGGGGGCCTACGAGCAGTACTTC. The whole variable domain, filled in from reference TRBV30 and TRBJ2-7, reads SQTIHQWPATLVQPVGSPLSLECTVEGTSNPNLYWYRQAAGRGLQLLFYSVGIGQISSEVPQNLSASRPQDRQFILSSKKLLLSDSGFYLCAWSGSLGRGAYEQYFGPGTRLTVT.

The chain is built from TRBV10-2 and TRBJ1-5, with D possibly being TRBD1 (5 bases). Trimming left V 6 bases short and J 5 bases short, with 14 bases between. This CDR3 has 14 amino acids. Germline V gene lookup returns CDR1 WSHSY and CDR2 SAAADI. The CDR3 sequence is CASRIGTADQPQHF. The CDR3 DNA sequence: TGCGCCAGCAGAATCGGGACTGCCGATCAGCCCCAGCATTTT.

The V and J genes are TRBV21-1 and TRBJ1-2; the DNA was not used to check the table's D call, TRBD1. TRBV21-1 is assigned pseudogene status. The CDR3 has 14 residues. The CDR3 bases are TGTGCCAGCAGCAAACAGGGGGCTAACTATGGCTACACCTTC. Its protein is CASSKQGANYGYTF.